This T cell receptor beta chain was found in a study of blood T cell repertoires in COVID-19. Study details: COVID-19 samples, acute and convalescent, were from the United States, Italy and Spain. Sources were T cells, B-cell-depleted T cells, or PBMCs; the material itself was cDNA or gDNA.

Assignments of participants to cohorts depended upon their own reported clinical history. Methods used by the authors: Reference gene primer amplification in the assay estimated nucleated cell counts. This table comes from immunoSEQ multiplex PCR, and its TCRdb copy is limited to in-frame clones, with some not included. V and J calls and clone size follow that table, whereas D and trimming were derived from the DNA. The sample includes 150,000 to 200,000 clones, over 80% of them seen just once. Germline V gene lookup returns CDR1 SGDLS and CDR2 YYNGEE. Trimming shortened V by 0 bases and J by 4 bases, and 11 bases separated the two germline ends. The CDR3 is 15 amino acids.

The V call is TRBV9, the J call TRBJ2-1; a possible D gene is TRBD2 (7 bases). The sequence was obtained from a man between 70 and 80 years old who had been exposed to COVID-19. The material sequenced was PBMCs or T cells enriched from blood (not recorded which). The CDR3 protein is CASSVAGGPYNEQFF. The CDR3 DNA sequence: TGTGCCAGCAGCGTAGCCGGGGGGCCATACAATGAGCAGTTCTTC.